Included here is one T cell receptor (beta chain) sequence, with context. The data were taken from a study of blood T cell repertoires in COVID-19. In the study overall: Whether acute or convalescent, the COVID-19 samples came from the United States, Italy and Spain. Sources were T cells, B-cell-depleted T cells, or PBMCs; the material itself was cDNA or gDNA.

As originally analysed: How many nucleated cells were present was estimated from reference gene primer amplification. Clones were read by immunoSEQ multiplex PCR, and TCRdb kept only the in-frame ones, dropping some. That table supplies the V and J calls and clone size; D and trimming were determined from the DNA. The sample lists around 160,000 clones, approximately 85% occurring once. Those enrolled in Seattle joined during active infection and were followed longitudinally afterward. The V and J ends lost 5 bases and 2 bases, in that order; junction bases with no gene match: 8. The length of the CDR3 is 14 residues. Germline-derived CDR1 and CDR2 are SQVTM and ANQGSEA.

This TCR derives from a woman between 55 and 75 years old with COVID-19, enrolled during active disease. The chain couples TRBV29-1 to TRBJ1-2; 7 bases map to TRBD1. Source material: peripheral blood. CDR3 sequence reads: CSVPDHRGNYGYTF. CDR3 sequence (DNA): TGCAGCGTTCCAGATCACAGGGGCAACTATGGCTACACCTTC. Full variable domain (outside the CDR3, taken from reference TRBV29-1 and TRBJ1-2): SAVISQKPSRDICQRGTSLTIQCQVDSQVTMMFWYRQQPGQSLTLIATANQGSEATYESGFVIDKFPISRPNLTFSTLTVSNMSPEDSSIYLCSVPDHRGNYGYTFGSGTRLTVV.